The 30 T cell receptor beta chains presented below share a single source sample, sequenced in a study of immune evolution from preneoplasia to lung adenocarcinoma. The table came from immunoSEQ multiplex PCR; TCRdb's copy has only in-frame clones and leaves some out. The table shows 8,000 to 9,500 clones, with nearly 80% occurring only once. Sequencing was done on a sample of FFPE adjacent normal lung tissue. Source of these receptors: a person aged 55-80 years with lung adenocarcinoma.

This chain links TRBV10-3 with TRBJ2-2; D is ambiguous. The CDR3 has 14 residues. CDR1 is ENHRY and CDR2 is SYGVKD in the germline V gene. V shed 2 bases and J shed 0 bases, with 4 bases lying between them. The CDR3: CAISEGSNTGELFF. CDR3 bases: TGTGCCATCAGTGAGGGGTCGAACACCGGGGAGCTGTTTTTT.

The V and J genes are TRBV7-9 and TRBJ1-5, with D tentatively TRBD1 (6 bases). From germline, CDR1 is SEHNR and CDR2 FQNEAQ (reference sequence). The CDR3 has 19 amino acids. Trimming removed 4 bases at V and 3 bases at J, with 25 bases between. The CDR3 loop is CASSSAGRGGLLNNQPQHF. DNA of the CDR3: TGTGCCAGCAGCTCGGCAGGCCGCGGGGGGCTGTTGAACAATCAGCCCCAGCATTTT.

This chain joins TRBV5-1 and TRBJ1-2; 8 bases line up with TRBD1. With 5 bases clipped from V and 4 bases from J, the junction kept 10 bases outside the gene matches. CDR1 and CDR2 from the germline V gene are SGHRS and YFSETQ. This CDR3 contains 15 residues. The CDR3 coding sequence is TGCGCCAGCAGAGTTCGGACAGGGCCTAGCTATGGCTACACCTTC. Protein product: CASRVRTGPSYGYTF.

The gene calls are TRBV11-2 and TRBJ2-5; D not resolved. The J call may not be correct, given that the DNA end is closer to TRBJ2-7. CDR3 length: 13 amino acids. Per the germline V gene, CDR1 is SGHAT and CDR2 is FQNNGV. CDR3 sequence (DNA): TGTGCCAGCAGCTTGGAAAGGCACTACGAGCAGTACTTC. Translating it yields CASSLERHYEQYF.

The V gene is TRBV30, the J gene TRBJ1-5, with 7 bases that match TRBD1. The J segment lost 3 bases and the V segment lost 5 bases, leaving 1 base of the junction unmatched. This CDR3 comprises 12 residues. Germline loops: CDR1 GTSNPN, CDR2 SVGIG (reference sequence). CDR3 DNA sequence: TGTGCCTGGGACAGGGACAATCAGCCCCAGCATTTT. The encoded protein is CAWDRDNQPQHF.

The CDR3 bases are TGTGCCAGCTCACCTGAGGGGGCCACCGGGGAGCTGTTTTTT. Amino acid sequence: CASSPEGATGELFF. The chain uses TRBV18 and TRBJ2-2; TRBD1 matches 7 bases. The CDR3 totals 14 residues. V gave up 3 bases and J gave up 4 bases; unmatched junction bases: 2. Germline V lookup: CDR1 KGHSH, CDR2 LQKENI.

The chain joins TRBV6-5 to TRBJ1-5, with TRBD1 matching over 8 bases. V lost 4 bases and J lost 5; bases outside the gene matches: 7. Germline loops: CDR1 MNHEY, CDR2 SVGAGI. The CDR3 spans 15 residues. The CDR3 DNA follows: TGTGCCAGCAGTTCGACGACAGGGGTAGATCAGCCCCAGCATTTT. It yields the protein CASSSTTGVDQPQHF.

This chain connects TRBV7-8 to TRBJ2-7; 7 bases align to TRBD1. CDR3 size: 13 residues. V dropped 4 bases and J dropped 6; count of bases not matched to a gene: 6. Germline V lookup: CDR1 SGHVS, CDR2 FQNEAQ. CDR3 DNA: TGTGCCAGCAGCTGGCGACAGGGTGGCGAGCAGTACTTC. This translates into CASSWRQGGEQYF.

This sequence joins TRBV21-1 and TRBJ2-7; the table's D call of TRBD1 was not tested on the DNA. TRBV21-1 has pseudogene status. This CDR3 has 11 residues. For the CDR3, the DNA is TGTGCCGCAGTCACCGTCCACGAGCAGTACTTC. This sequence encodes CAAVTVHEQYF.

There are a few counts of this clone. This chain connects TRBV7-9 to TRBJ1-1; TRBD1 matches at 7 bases. Germline V gene lookup returns CDR1 SEHNR and CDR2 FQNEAQ (reference sequence). The CDR3 totals 12 residues. The trim removed 5 bases at V and 3 bases at J, leaving 0 bases unmatched. CDR3 residues: CASSDRDTEAFF. CDR3 nucleotides: TGTGCCAGCAGCGACAGGGACACTGAAGCTTTCTTT.

The CDR3 here is CASSSSYEQYF. The CDR3 DNA is TGCGCCAGCAGCTCCTCCTACGAGCAGTACTTC. This sequence joins TRBV5-1 and TRBJ2-7; D gene uncertain. Germline loops: CDR1 SGHRS, CDR2 YFSETQ. V dropped 3 bases and J dropped 0 bases, with 1 base sitting between them. This CDR3 region has 11 residues.

V gene TRBV4-1 combines with J gene TRBJ2-7; 9 positions match TRBD1. Trimming at V came to 4 bases and at J to 0 bases, leaving 1 base not matched to a gene. The CDR3 is 14 amino acids. Germline V lookup: CDR1 MGHRA, CDR2 YSYEKL. The CDR3 nucleotides read TGCGCCAGCAGCCTGGGACAGGGCTCCTACGAGCAGTACTTC. Its protein product is CASSLGQGSYEQYF.

The rearrangement joins TRBV19 to TRBJ2-1, with 10 bases identical to TRBD2. V was pared by 5 bases and J by 9 bases, with 19 bases of the junction left unmatched. Germline V gives CDR1 LNHDA, CDR2 SQIVND (reference sequence). The CDR3 covers 18 residues. For the CDR3, the DNA is TGTGCCAGTAGTCTCAACCTTCGCCAAGCGGGAGGGCGACGTGAGCAGTTCTTC. Its protein product is CASSLNLRQAGGRREQFF. The whole variable domain, remainder taken from reference TRBV19 and TRBJ2-1, is DGGITQSPKYLFRKEGQNVTLSCEQNLNHDAMYWYRQDPGQGLRLIYYSQIVNDFQKGDIAEGYSVSREKKESFPLTVTSAQKNPTAFYLCASSLNLRQAGGRREQFFGPGTRLTVL.

The V gene is TRBV7-2, the J gene TRBJ2-5, with 13 bases that match TRBD2. V lost 8 bases, J lost 2 bases, and 5 bases stayed unmatched. The CDR3 is 15 residues long. Germline assignment: CDR1 SGHTA and CDR2 FQGNSA. The CDR3, as DNA: TGTGCCAGCGTTTGGACTAGCGGGAGTCAAGAGACCCAGTACTTC. Amino acid sequence: CASVWTSGSQETQYF.

This chain links TRBV30 with TRBJ2-7, with D unresolved. V shed 5 bases and J shed 3 bases, with 8 bases lying between them. Germline CDR1 and CDR2: GTSNPN and SVGIG (reference sequence). The CDR3 covers 11 residues. The CDR3 is CAWGALYEQYF. The CDR3 DNA reads as TGTGCCTGGGGAGCGCTCTACGAGCAGTACTTC.

In this sample, this clone turned up a few times. The chain carries TRBV9 and TRBJ2-2; TRBD1 agrees at 9 bases. The junction had 17 bases not matched to a gene; V was cut back by 4 bases and J by 7 bases. Per germline, CDR1 SGDLS and CDR2 YYNGEE. The CDR3 contains 18 residues. CDR3 bases: TGTGCCAGCAGCTCAAACTCGTTACAGGGGGCTTGGGGCGGGGAGCTGTTTTTT. Encoded protein: CASSSNSLQGAWGGELFF.

The chain couples TRBV29-1 to TRBJ2-2; TRBD1 matches at 8 bases. Germline CDR1 is SQVTM and CDR2 is ANQGSEA. There are 13 residues in the CDR3. With V trimmed by 3 bases and J by 4 bases, 1 base remained unmatched. DNA of the CDR3: TGCAGCGTTGACAGGGGGCGCACCGGGGAGCTGTTTTTT. It translates to CSVDRGRTGELFF.

The rearrangement joins TRBV6-5 to TRBJ2-7, with D perhaps TRBD2 (7 bases). Germline CDR1 and CDR2: MNHEY and SVGAGI. Between the trimmed V and J ends, which lost 2 bases and 0 bases, there was a span of 11 bases. There are 15 residues in the CDR3. The DNA for the CDR3 is TGTGCCAGCAGTTACGTGGGGGGGCACTCCTACGAGCAGTACTTC. It translates to CASSYVGGHSYEQYF.

The chain uses TRBV10-3 and TRBJ1-3; D is unresolved. Per the germline V gene, CDR1 is ENHRY and CDR2 is SYGVKD. This CDR3 has 14 residues. Trimming shortened V by 7 bases and J by 7 bases, and 17 bases separated the two germline ends. The CDR3 protein is CAIKGPDSGNTIYF. The CDR3, as DNA: TGTGCCATCAAAGGACCCGACTCGGGTAACACCATATATTTT.

This clone was detected a few times. The chain uses TRBV21-1 and TRBJ1-4. TRBV21-1 is designated a pseudogene. The CDR3 is 16 amino acids. CDR3 region: CASIHVLGLPGEMLFF. Written as DNA, the CDR3 is TGTGCCAGCATCCATGTGTTGGGCCTTCCGGGAGAGATGCTGTTTTTT.

The chain employs TRBV7-6 and TRBJ1-1; 8 bases line up with TRBD1. J lost 6 bases, V lost 5 bases, and 14 bases had no gene match. CDR1 is SGHVS and CDR2 is FNYEAQ in the germline V gene. The CDR3 runs to 16 residues. CDR3 nucleotides: TGTGCCAGCAGCCCCGTCAGGGGGCACGGTCAGCCTGAAGCTTTCTTT. This gives the protein CASSPVRGHGQPEAFF. The full variable domain, its missing parts supplied by reference TRBV7-6 and TRBJ1-1, is GAGVSQSPRYKVTKRGQDVALRCDPISGHVSLYWYRQALGQGPEFLTYFNYEAQQDKSGLPNDRFSAERPEGSISTLTIQRTEQRDSAMYRCASSPVRGHGQPEAFFGQGTRLTVV.

In its sample, this clone is large. The junction shows a germline mismatch at one end, possibly a read error. The chain uses TRBV7-7 and TRBJ2-2, with D unresolved. Germline CDR1 reads SSHAT; CDR2 reads FNYEAQ (reference sequence). CDR3 length: 15 amino acids. CDR3 in amino acids: CASSLVGSNTGELFF. As DNA, the CDR3 is TGTGCTAGCAGCTTGGTAGGATCTAACACCGGGGAGCTGTTTTTT. The variable domain in full, with the rest retrieved from reference TRBV7-7 and TRBJ2-2, is GAGVSQSPRYKVTKRGQDVTLRCDPISSHATLYWYQQALGQGPEFLTYFNYEAQPDKSGLPSDRFSAERPEGSISTLTIQRTEQRDSAMYRCASSLVGSNTGELFFGEGSRLTVL.

The chain carries TRBV5-1 and TRBJ2-3; TRBD1 matches 9 bases. The CDR3 has 16 residues. The trim removed 0 bases at V and 2 bases at J, leaving 4 bases unmatched. Germline V gene sequence: CDR1 SGHRS, CDR2 YFSETQ. CDR3 loop: CASSLDGTGLTDTQYF. In DNA, the CDR3 is TGCGCCAGCAGCTTGGATGGGACAGGGCTCACAGATACGCAGTATTTT.

The rearrangement links TRBV27 to TRBJ1-1, with D possibly matching TRBD1 (5 bases). The CDR3 sequence is 13 residues long. Germline-derived CDR1 and CDR2 are MNHEY and SMNVEV (reference sequence). V was pared by 8 bases and J by 5 bases, with 15 bases between. The CDR3 region has the DNA TGTGCCAGCTGGTGGGGGTTTGGGACTGAAGCTTTCTTT. Amino acids: CASWWGFGTEAFF.

V and J are TRBV4-1 and TRBJ2-7; TRBD1 matches 8 bases. The V and J ends lost 4 bases and 1 base, in that order; junction bases with no gene match: 9. There are 16 residues in the CDR3. The germline gives CDR1 MGHRA, CDR2 YSYEKL. The CDR3 reads CASSLKDRVISYEQYF. DNA for the CDR3: TGCGCCAGCAGCCTCAAGGACAGGGTAATTTCCTACGAGCAGTACTTC.

This chain connects TRBV28 to TRBJ2-1, with D possibly being TRBD1 (5 bases). The CDR3 has 15 amino acids. CDR1 MDHEN and CDR2 SYDVKM come from the germline V gene. V lost 7 bases and J lost 4, with 17 bases in between. CDR3 nucleotides: TGTGCCAGCACTCTCCCAGGGCTGGGGTACAATGAGCAGTTCTTC. Its protein product is CASTLPGLGYNEQFF.

V and J are TRBV5-8 and TRBJ1-3; 10 bases are shared with TRBD1. The CDR3 loop spans 16 amino acids. Per germline, CDR1 SGHTS and CDR2 YDEGEE. Trimming took 4 bases from V and 6 from J; bases not matched to a gene: 10. The CDR3: CASSMTGGVFVNTIYF. The DNA of the CDR3 is TGTGCCAGCAGCATGACAGGGGGCGTCTTTGTAAACACCATATATTTT. Variable domain in full (rest from reference TRBV5-8 and TRBJ1-3): EAGVTQSPTHLIKTRGQQATLRCSPISGHTSVYWYQQALGLGLQFLLWYDEGEERNRGNFPPRFSGRQFPNYSSELNVNALELEDSALYLCASSMTGGVFVNTIYFGEGSWLTVV.

The V gene is TRBV11-2, the J gene TRBJ1-4; D call uncertain. This CDR3 region has 15 residues. Per germline, CDR1 SGHAT and CDR2 FQNNGV. The V and J ends lost 0 bases and 4 bases respectively, with 9 bases between them. CDR3 DNA sequence: TGTGCCAGCAGCTTAGATCCGGGGTTTAATGAAAAACTGTTTTTT. Encoded protein: CASSLDPGFNEKLFF.

Notes on this clone: Additional DNA sequences in this sample encode the identical CDR3. V and J are TRBV5-1 and TRBJ1-5; no reliable D call. The CDR3 length is 13 residues. Germline lookup yields CDR1 SGHRS and CDR2 YFSETQ. Between the trimmed V and J ends, which lost 2 bases and 6 bases, there was a span of 9 bases. CDR3 residues: CASSLEGLQPQHF. In nucleotides, the CDR3 is TGCGCCAGCAGCTTAGAGGGCCTTCAGCCCCAGCATTTT. Complete variable domain (other parts from reference TRBV5-1 and TRBJ1-5): KAGVTQTPRYLIKTRGQQVTLSCSPISGHRSVSWYQQTPGQGLQFLFEYFSETQRNKGNFPGRFSGRQFSNSRSEMNVSTLELGDSALYLCASSLEGLQPQHFGDGTRLSIL.

The CDR3 reads CASSPRTGTGNEKLFF. The DNA of the CDR3 is TGTGCCAGCAGCCCAAGAACCGGGACAGGGAATGAAAAACTGTTTTTT. The chain links TRBV7-6 to TRBJ1-4; 9 bases align to TRBD1. CDR1 and CDR2 from the germline V gene are SGHVS and FNYEAQ. V lost 5 bases, J lost 5 bases, and 9 bases stayed unmatched. CDR3 length: 16 amino acids.